This T cell receptor (beta chain) is from a study of CD4 T cells in relation to SARS-CoV-2 and coronaviruses. The unexposed donors gave CD4+ T cells in about 2010-2018, prior to COVID-19. After about 10 days of culture, CD4+ T cells were isolated. The CDR3 runs to 14 residues. Germline CDR1 and CDR2: SGHRS and YFSETQ. Trimming took off 0 bases at V and 3 bases at J, with 10 bases between the two ends. A word on this clone: Antigen specificity is unknown.

Profiling relied on immunoSEQ multiplex PCR, and the TCRdb table lists in-frame clones only, not all of them. The sample holds about 25,000 clones, 75% to 85% seen once. This receptor was obtained from a human donor in good health. The rearrangement joins TRBV5-1 to TRBJ2-7; D not certain. Input material: CD4+ T cells from PBMCs, cultured in vitro. The CDR3 loop reads CASSLDRSLYEQYF. The CDR3 nucleotides read TGCGCCAGCAGCTTGGATAGGAGCCTCTACGAGCAGTACTTC.